Below are 21 T cell receptor beta chains sequenced from a single sample in a study of blood T cell repertoires in COVID-19. The table came from immunoSEQ multiplex PCR; TCRdb's copy has only in-frame clones and leaves some out. The sample lists 250,000 to 300,000 clones, roughly 85% seen once, with approximately 2% in the top ten. The sample consisted of PBMCs or T cells enriched from blood (not recorded which). The receptors stem from a woman between 45 and 60 years old who had recovered from COVID-19.

The chain couples TRBV2 to TRBJ2-3; 8 bases are a match to TRBD2. The CDR3 runs to 16 residues. The V and J ends lost 3 bases and 0 bases, in that order; junction bases with no gene match: 5. Germline V gene lookup returns CDR1 SNHLY and CDR2 FYNNEI. CDR3 sequence: CASSDRASGSTDTQYF. The CDR3, as DNA: TGTGCCAGCAGTGATCGGGCTAGCGGGAGCACAGATACGCAGTATTTT.

The chain employs TRBV28 and TRBJ1-2; 7 nucleotides align to TRBD1. The CDR3 sequence is 13 residues long. Germline V gene data show CDR1 as MDHEN and CDR2 as SYDVKM. With 4 bases clipped from V and 3 bases from J, the junction kept 2 bases outside the gene matches. This CDR3 is CASSSGQDYGYTF. CDR3 bases: TGTGCCAGCAGTTCCGGACAGGACTATGGCTACACCTTC.

The genes are TRBV2 and TRBJ2-7; D may be TRBD1 (5 bases). Germline CDR1 SNHLY, CDR2 FYNNEI. The V gene lost 6 bases and the J gene lost 5 bases, with 11 bases spanning the gap. CDR3 length equals 12 residues. CDR3 nucleotides: TGTGCCAGCAGGGCAGGGTGGGACGAGCAGTACTTC. This translates into CASRAGWDEQYF.

The chain combines TRBV6-5 with TRBJ1-2, with TRBD1 identical over 7 bases. The germline gives CDR1 MNHEY, CDR2 SVGAGI. The CDR3 covers 14 residues. The trim removed 5 bases at V and 3 bases at J, leaving 6 bases unmatched. The CDR3 nucleotides read TGTGCCAGCAGTCATCACAGGGGAGACTATGGCTACACCTTC. As protein: CASSHHRGDYGYTF.

The CDR3 loop reads CASTPGVNQPQHF. The CDR3 DNA reads TGTGCCAGCACCCCGGGAGTTAATCAGCCCCAGCATTTT. The chain uses TRBV12-3 or TRBV12-4 and TRBJ1-5; D call uncertain. The CDR3 consists of 13 residues. Trimming removed 7 bases at V and 4 bases at J, with 11 bases between.

The V and J genes are TRBV4-1 and TRBJ2-7; tentatively, D is TRBD1 (7 bases). Germline CDR1 MGHRA, CDR2 YSYEKL. The CDR3 covers 14 residues. The V end was cut by 0 bases, the J end by 7 bases, with 13 bases between. The DNA of the CDR3 is TGCGCCAGCAGCCAAGAGGAGGGGGCGGGTGAGCAGTACTTC. This encodes CASSQEEGAGEQYF.

V and J are TRBV25-1 and TRBJ1-6; D ambiguous. Looked up from germline, CDR1 is MGHDK and CDR2 is SYGVNS. Trimming stripped 4 bases from V and 2 bases from J, with 6 bases between. The CDR3 sequence is 14 residues long. CDR3 residues: CASSVGPYNSPLHF. CDR3 DNA sequence: TGTGCCAGCAGTGTGGGCCCCTATAATTCACCCCTCCACTTT.

CDR3 region: CAIRGETYEQYF. DNA for the CDR3: TGTGCCATCAGAGGGGAAACCTACGAGCAGTACTTC. The gene calls are TRBV10-3 and TRBJ2-7; a possible D gene is TRBD1 (5 bases). V shed 6 bases and J shed 2 bases, with 8 bases lying between them. Per germline, CDR1 ENHRY and CDR2 SYGVKD. There are 12 residues in the CDR3.

This clone was found once. This sequence joins TRBV27 and TRBJ2-7, with 8 bases lining up with TRBD1. Trimming at V came to 7 bases and at J to 2 bases, leaving 7 bases not matched to a gene. Germline V gives CDR1 MNHEY, CDR2 SMNVEV (reference sequence). This CDR3 spans 14 amino acids. Here the CDR3 reads CASTRQGRPYEQYF. The CDR3 bases are TGTGCCAGCACCAGACAGGGGCGCCCCTACGAGCAGTACTTC.

The chain combines TRBV18 with TRBJ2-5; 9 nucleotides match TRBD2. V lost 3 bases, J lost 0 bases, and 8 bases stayed unmatched. This CDR3 region has 17 residues. Looked up from germline, CDR1 is KGHSH and CDR2 is LQKENI. The CDR3 coding sequence is TGTGCCAGCTCACCTGCTGGGCTAGCGGGGAACCAAGAGACCCAGTACTTC. It codes for CASSPAGLAGNQETQYF.

This chain uses TRBV5-1 with TRBJ1-1, with D possibly TRBD1 on 6 matching bases. The V end was cut by 5 bases, the J end by 1 base, with 9 bases between. The length of the CDR3 is 13 residues. Germline V gene lookup returns CDR1 SGHRS and CDR2 YFSETQ. The CDR3 DNA reads as TGCGCCAGCAGTAGGACAGAGAACACTGAAGCTTTCTTT. Translation gives CASSRTENTEAFF.

This clone has a handful of counts. The chain employs TRBV5-4 and TRBJ2-5; 8 positions agree with TRBD1. CDR1 SGHNT and CDR2 YYREEE come from the germline V gene (reference sequence). Trimming at V came to 1 base and at J to 5 bases, leaving 10 bases not matched to a gene. The CDR3 contains 16 residues. The CDR3 region is CASSLLAGGAGETQYF. The CDR3 nucleotides are TGTGCCAGCAGCTTGTTGGCAGGGGGCGCGGGGGAGACCCAGTACTTC.

Here the CDR3 reads CASSPGQGLFAAFF. The DNA of the CDR3 is TGTGCCAGCAGCCCCGGACAGGGGCTTTTTGCAGCTTTCTTT. V gene TRBV5-5 combines with J gene TRBJ1-1; 9 nucleotides agree with TRBD1. The V segment lost 4 bases and the J segment 10 bases; nucleotides outside the gene matches: 11. Germline V gene lookup returns CDR1 SGHKS and CDR2 YYEKEE (reference sequence). This CDR3 spans 14 amino acids.

The gene calls are TRBV2 and TRBJ1-6, with 7 bases identical to TRBD1. J was trimmed by 8 bases and V by 5 bases; bases with no gene match: 6. CDR1 SNHLY and CDR2 FYNNEI come from the germline V gene. The CDR3 has 14 amino acids. The CDR3 sequence is CASSSDRRYSPLHF. CDR3 DNA sequence: TGTGCCAGCAGTTCGGACAGGCGCTATTCACCCCTCCACTTT. Drawing the rest from reference TRBV2 and TRBJ1-6, the complete variable domain is EPEVTQTPSHQVTQMGQEVILRCVPISNHLYFYWYRQILGQKVEFLVSFYNNEISEKSEIFDDQFSVERPDGSNFTLKIRSTKLEDSAMYFCASSSDRRYSPLHFGNGTRLTVT.

This sequence joins TRBV7-3 and TRBJ2-7; 10 nucleotides agree with TRBD1. V was pared by 4 bases and J by 5 bases, with 23 bases of the junction left unmatched. Germline V CDR1 and CDR2: SGHTA, FQGTGA. The CDR3 loop spans 20 amino acids. This chain's CDR3 is CASSSLPPGQGYPFGDEQYF. CDR3 DNA sequence: TGTGCCAGCAGCTCGCTACCTCCGGGACAGGGGTACCCCTTCGGAGACGAGCAGTACTTC.

The chain recombines TRBV7-9 with TRBJ2-7, with a weak D call TRBD2 (5 bases). The germline V gene has CDR1 SEHNR and CDR2 FQNEAQ (reference sequence). This CDR3 region has 13 residues. The ends were cut back, 1 base at V and 7 bases at J, with 11 bases in the middle. The CDR3 DNA follows: TGTGCCAGCAGCTTAGTCGACTCGGGGGAGCAGTACTTC. This gives the protein CASSLVDSGEQYF.

The V call is TRBV4-1, the J call TRBJ2-5, with TRBD2 identical over 10 bases. V shed 0 bases and J 2 bases; nucleotides not matched to a gene: 3. CDR3 length: 16 amino acids. Germline assignment: CDR1 MGHRA and CDR2 YSYEKL. CDR3 sequence: CASSQDILAGQETQYF. The CDR3 coding sequence is TGCGCCAGCAGCCAAGATATACTAGCGGGACAAGAGACCCAGTACTTC.

The chain combines TRBV3-1 (or the pseudogene TRBV3-2) with TRBJ1-2, with D unresolved. CDR3 length: 17 amino acids. The V end lost 1 base, the J end lost 0 bases, and 15 bases lay between the germline ends. The germline CDR1 and CDR2 sequences are LGHDT and YNNKEL (reference sequence). CDR3 DNA sequence: TGTGCCAGCAGCCAAGCCGGGATCCCAAACTCTAACTATGGCTACACCTTC. Protein product: CASSQAGIPNSNYGYTF.

The V and J genes are TRBV24-1 and TRBJ2-1; D call uncertain. Germline CDR1 KGHDR, CDR2 SFDVKD. The CDR3 is 14 residues long. The V end was cut by 6 bases, the J end by 2 bases, with 10 bases between. CDR3 protein: CATSRSFPYNEQFF. The CDR3 DNA follows: TGTGCCACCAGTCGGAGCTTTCCCTACAATGAGCAGTTCTTC.

This clone turned up a few times. The genes are TRBV7-9 and TRBJ2-1; 7 bases are a match to TRBD2. CDR3 length equals 15 residues. The germline V gene encodes CDR1 SEHNR and CDR2 FQNEAQ (reference sequence). Trimming took 0 bases from V and 9 from J; bases not matched to a gene: 8. CDR3 in amino acids: CASSLAGGSFGEQFF. The CDR3 DNA follows: TGTGCCAGCAGCTTAGCGGGCGGGAGTTTCGGTGAGCAGTTCTTC.

The chain couples TRBV19 to TRBJ1-2, with D perhaps matching TRBD1 (5 bases). The germline gives CDR1 LNHDA, CDR2 SQIVND (reference sequence). The CDR3 extends over 16 amino acids. Deletions cut 4 bases from V and 1 base from J, with 16 bases between. The CDR3 DNA is TGTGCCAGTAGTACCCGGGGGACCGACCTTAACTATGGCTACACCTTC. Protein sequence: CASSTRGTDLNYGYTF.